Below, 9 T cell receptor beta chains from the same sample are listed, as sequenced in a study of CD8+ T cells in alopecia areata. cDNA prepared by RNA extraction and subsequent reverse transcription served as the template for sequencing. Profiled with immunoSEQ multiplex PCR; TCRdb holds only in-frame clones, not every one. The table has approximately 30,000 clones, around 62% seen once. Sequencing was carried out using NKG2D-high CD8+ T cells sorted from blood. The source of these receptors is a human donor with alopecia areata.

Here the CDR3 reads CASSYGLGFDEQYF. CDR3 in DNA: TGTGCCAGCAGTTACGGTTTGGGTTTCGACGAGCAGTACTTC. V and J are TRBV6-5 and TRBJ2-7; D uncertain. The CDR3 length is 14 residues. Per germline, CDR1 MNHEY and CDR2 SVGAGI. Between the trimmed V and J ends, which lost 2 bases and 5 bases, there was a span of 13 bases.

This clone came up a few times. The chain is built from TRBV29-1 and TRBJ2-7; TRBD1 might be the D (6 bases). Trimming cost V 5 bases and J 3 bases, with 14 bases left between them. Looked up from germline, CDR1 is SQVTM and CDR2 is ANQGSEA. CDR3 length: 13 amino acids. CDR3 amino acids: CSVRAGVIYEQYF. The CDR3 DNA sequence: TGCAGCGTTCGCGCAGGGGTAATCTACGAGCAGTACTTC.

The chain has TRBV6-5 and TRBJ2-5; D tentatively reads TRBD1 or TRBD2 (5 bases each). V was pared by 5 bases and J by 0 bases, with 10 bases between. The CDR3 consists of 14 residues. From germline, CDR1 is MNHEY and CDR2 SVGAGI. The CDR3 is CASSHRDHQETQYF. The CDR3 coding sequence is TGTGCCAGCAGTCACCGGGACCACCAAGAGACCCAGTACTTC.

CDR3 bases: TGTGCCAGCAGCTACCAGGGGGAGACCCAGTACTTC. This translates into CASSYQGETQYF. The chain uses TRBV5-8 and TRBJ2-5; D may be TRBD1 (6 bases). This CDR3 contains 12 residues. Germline V CDR1 and CDR2: SGHTS, YDEGEE. V lost 3 bases and J 5 bases, leaving 8 bases between the germline ends.

The chain combines TRBV28 with TRBJ2-3, with a possible D match to TRBD2 (6 bases). Germline-derived CDR1 and CDR2 are MDHEN and SYDVKM. The CDR3 length is 14 residues. Between the trimmed V and J ends, which lost 4 bases and 0 bases, there was a span of 8 bases. The CDR3 loop is CASSSSGSTDTQYF. The CDR3 coding sequence is TGTGCCAGCAGTTCCAGCGGGAGCACAGATACGCAGTATTTT.

The chain employs TRBV27 and TRBJ2-5, with 7 bases matching TRBD2. Trimming at V came to 5 bases and at J to 1 base, leaving 10 bases not matched to a gene. The CDR3 sequence is 16 residues long. Germline CDR1 is MNHEY and CDR2 is SMNVEV (reference sequence). CDR3 coding DNA: TGTGCCAGCAGTCCTCTAGCGGTGGGATCCCAAGAGACCCAGTACTTC. It is translated as CASSPLAVGSQETQYF.

This clone was seen only once. This chain uses TRBV5-4 with TRBJ2-1; D is ambiguous. The CDR3 has 14 amino acids. V was shortened by 5 bases and J by 0 bases, with 9 bases between the two germline ends. CDR1 and CDR2 from the germline V gene are SGHNT and YYREEE (reference sequence). In nucleotides, the CDR3 is TGTGCCAGCAGTTTTTCGGGCTCCTACAATGAGCAGTTCTTC. This codes for CASSFSGSYNEQFF.

This clone was picked up one time. This CDR3 reads CAWSTMLVLGEKLFF. The CDR3 DNA follows: TGTGCCTGGAGTACCATGCTCGTCCTCGGTGAAAAACTGTTTTTT. The chain joins TRBV30 to TRBJ1-4; D unresolved. Germline CDR1 GTSNPN, CDR2 SVGIG (reference sequence). The CDR3 runs to 15 residues. V lost 2 bases, J lost 7 bases, and 17 bases lay in between.

The rearrangement links TRBV19 to TRBJ2-1, with D perhaps matching TRBD1 (6 bases). V was clipped by 3 bases and J by 6 bases, with 15 bases between them. The CDR3 has 15 amino acids. Germline V CDR1 and CDR2: LNHDA, SQIVND (reference sequence). In DNA form, the CDR3 reads TGTGCCAGTAGTATTGGTATGTTAGGGGGCAATGAGCAGTTCTTC. Protein: CASSIGMLGGNEQFF.